This record concerns one T cell receptor (beta chain) sequence. What antigen it recognizes has not been identified. A commercial ELISA kit detecting HCMV-specific IgG in serum was used to determine HCMV serostatus. Ficoll density gradient centrifugation was used to isolate peripheral blood mononuclear cells from blood. This entry is derived from a study of T cells expressing NK-cell markers (dated by TCRdb to about 2020). A note on the overall study: TCR beta-chain repertoires were profiled in sorted CD3+CD56+NKG2C+, CD3+CD56+NKG2C- and CD3+CD56-NKG2C+ T-cell subsets from fewer than 10 donors. Seven of the eight sequenced donors were HCMV-seropositive and one was HCMV-seronegative. All eight donors whose samples were sequenced were randomly selected healthy volunteers, three of them men and five women. Illumina HiSeq 2000/2500, MiSeq or NextSeq was used to sequence libraries as 2 x 150 bp reads. Study-wide findings and limitations: Those dominant clonotypes were again the most abundant among CD3+CD56-NKG2C+ cells in several donors, at 28.3-60.1%. Whether the expanded NKG2C-expressing T cell clones were specific for HCMV antigens was left unclear. In more than five donors, the dominant CD3+CD56+NKG2C+ clonotypes ranked among the top 10 CD8+ clonotypes, making up roughly 1.0-7.0% of CD8+ T cells.

Sequencing was carried out with an Illumina HiSeq 2000. The TCR beta cDNA libraries were made using 5'RACE template switching, a step that added both a universal primer site and unique molecular identifiers. Priming for cDNA synthesis came from the TCR beta constant segment, and two successive PCR amplification steps followed. The authors' analysis ran thus. MIGEC was used to demultiplex reads and group reads by UMI, and MiTCR was used to assemble and quantify clonotypes. To exclude erroneous sequences, any TCR cDNA sequence not supported by at least two reads was discarded. The tcR package was used for downstream repertoire analysis, and clonotypes were matched between fractions using CDR3 nucleotide sequence together with V segment. VDJmatch was used to annotate antigen specificity against VDJdb, with one amino acid substitution allowed in CDR3. The reads went through TCRdb reprocessing, and each CDR3 protein sequence gets one entry with no DNA. TCRdb, not the original authors, processed these V and J calls. The sample table on file contains some 440,000 distinct CDR3 sequences. Of the sample, around 1.4% is held by the ten largest clones.

For CDR1 and CDR2, the germline V gene (reference sequence) lists DFQATT and SNEGSKA. The CDR3 holds 13 amino acids from the cysteine to the phenylalanine. The coding DNA is unavailable. Sequenced input: blood T cells: a sorted CD56 or NKG2C T cell subset, CD4+ or CD8+ T cells, or bulk PBMC T cells (not recorded which). The chain is encoded by TRBV20-1 joined to TRBJ1-5. The sequence was obtained from a woman aged 45-60 years in good health. Donor details come from another sample of the same person, matched by shared clones. CDR3 region: CSARGGEGQPQHF.